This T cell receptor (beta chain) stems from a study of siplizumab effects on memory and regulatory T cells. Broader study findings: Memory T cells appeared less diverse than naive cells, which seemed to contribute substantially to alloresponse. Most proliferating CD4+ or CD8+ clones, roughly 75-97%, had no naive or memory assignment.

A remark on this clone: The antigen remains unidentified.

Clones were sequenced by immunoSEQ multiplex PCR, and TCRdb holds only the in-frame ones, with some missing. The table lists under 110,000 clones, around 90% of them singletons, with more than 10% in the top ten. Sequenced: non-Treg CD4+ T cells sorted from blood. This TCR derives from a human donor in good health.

CDR3 protein: CASGKTGGLQETQYF. CDR3 nucleotide sequence: TGTGCCAGCGGCAAGACAGGGGGACTCCAAGAGACCCAGTACTTC. The rearrangement links TRBV5-4 to TRBJ2-5; 9 bases are a match to TRBD1. The germline V gene encodes CDR1 SGHNT and CDR2 YYREEE (reference sequence). J gave up 1 base and V 7 bases, and 8 bases lay outside the gene matches. The CDR3 has 15 residues.